The present entry profiles one T cell receptor beta chain with its context. The count of this clone is one. Its antigen is currently not known. No qualities accompany the bases; no much larger clone lies one base away. These data originate in a study of blood T cell repertoires in COVID-19 (dated by TCRdb to 2018 to 2021). Some background on the complete study: Samples covering the acute and convalescent phases of COVID-19 were provided by collaborators in the United States, Italy and Spain. The material from the prospective study consisted of cDNA or gDNA derived from T cells, B-cell-depleted T cells, or PBMCs. The repertoires were released in a freely available public database meant as a resource for research on the immune response to SARS-CoV-2. Nearly every sample came with metadata listing a de-identified subject ID, COVID-19 status, age in years and sex. Where available, HLA class I and class II types were taken from metadata supplied by the sample provider and were not determined by assay-based typing. Deeply sampled blood TCRbeta repertoires from subjects exposed to, actively infected with, or recovered from COVID-19 were included in the dataset. The samples were drawn from two sources: the first 160 participants of the ongoing ImmuneRACE study, and some 1,300 subjects contributed by 6 global collaborators.

What the research found in general, with its limitations: How much clinical and demographic metadata was included differed by source and by participant, and the metadata was provided uncurated.

TCRbeta CDR3 regions were amplified from genomic DNA using the immunoSEQ Assay, a bias-controlled multiplex PCR. Regarding the original processing steps: The number of nucleated cells in each sample was estimated by amplification of reference gene primers within the assay. To quantify the absolute abundance of each unique TCRbeta CDR3 rearrangement, sequence reads were collapsed and filtered. For each sample, productive Simpson clonality was calculated by taking the square root of Simpson's diversity index across productive rearrangements. The immuneACCESS repertoire file appears here via TCRdb, limited to in-frame rearrangements. These files lack a portion of the clones; in checked studies, under half of the deficit traces to unresolved V genes, and the cause of the others is not known. Clonal size and the V and J genes are those of that table, whereas D and trimming came from the DNA. This sample has roughly 250,000 clones in its table, and approximately 90% of those were observed once. The top ten hold 0.87% of the sample.

Participants in the prospective study were enrolled through a virtual design, were aged roughly 18 to 100 years, and lived in about two dozen United States geographic areas. To assign participants to cohorts, the prospective study relied on clinical history that participants themselves reported in a screening survey and a study questionnaire. Exposed participants had been in contact, within 2 weeks of entering the study, with a person who had a PCR-confirmed or clinician-diagnosed case of COVID-19. In the prospective study, whole blood, serum and a nasopharyngeal or oropharyngeal swab were collected from each participant by mobile phlebotomists. Additional blood draws and questionnaires over an approximately two-month period could optionally be provided by prospective study participants. Before DNA extraction, blood samples from the prospective study were shipped at room temperature or frozen.

The clonotype was recovered from a man in his forties or fifties who had been exposed to COVID-19. The specimen sequenced was PBMCs or T cells enriched from blood (not recorded which).

The CDR3 in this case is CAWSPSGGLYEQYF. At the DNA level, the sequence is TGTGCCTGGAGTCCTTCGGGGGGTCTATACGAGCAGTACTTC. The rearrangement joined TRBV30 to TRBJ2-7; 7 junctional bases match TRBD2. For CDR1 and CDR2, the germline V gene (reference sequence) lists GTSNPN and SVGIG. Germline trimming amounts to 2 bases on V and 4 bases on J, with 8 as the count of junction bases outside the gene matches. The CDR3 goes from the cysteine to the phenylalanine over 14 residues. CDR3 DNA is the only sequence kept; it has 42 bases, read in frame from the first base.